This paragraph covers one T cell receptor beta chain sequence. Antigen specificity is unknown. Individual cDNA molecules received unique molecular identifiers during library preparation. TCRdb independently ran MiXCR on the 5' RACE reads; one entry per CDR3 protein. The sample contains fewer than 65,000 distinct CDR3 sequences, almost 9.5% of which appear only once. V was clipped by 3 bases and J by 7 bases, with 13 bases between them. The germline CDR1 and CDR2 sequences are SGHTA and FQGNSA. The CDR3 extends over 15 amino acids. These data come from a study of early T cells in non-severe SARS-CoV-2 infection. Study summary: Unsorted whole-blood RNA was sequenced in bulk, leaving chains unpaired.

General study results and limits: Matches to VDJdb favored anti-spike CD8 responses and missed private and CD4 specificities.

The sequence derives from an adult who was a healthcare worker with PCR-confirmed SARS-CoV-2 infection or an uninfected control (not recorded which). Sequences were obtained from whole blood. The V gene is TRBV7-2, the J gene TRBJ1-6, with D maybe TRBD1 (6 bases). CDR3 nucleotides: TGTGCCAGCAGCTTCCGACAGGAAAAGAATTCACCCCTCCACTTT. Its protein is CASSFRQEKNSPLHF.